These 9 T cell receptor beta chains came from one sample sequenced in a study of PD-1 blockade in classical Hodgkin lymphoma. The method was immunoSEQ multiplex PCR; TCRdb's version includes in-frame clones alone and lacks a portion of them. The table shows around 30,000 clones, with more than 85% occurring only once. The time point here: newly diagnosed, previously untreated cHL patient sample. The sample was peripheral blood mononuclear cells (PBMCs). The source of these receptors is a human donor with classical Hodgkin lymphoma.

The chain links TRBV29-1 to TRBJ1-1; D call uncertain. The CDR3 has 8 residues. CDR1 and CDR2 (germline): SQVTM, ANQGSEA. Trimming took off 7 bases at V and 11 bases at J, with 8 bases between the two ends. The CDR3, as DNA: TGCAGCGGGGATAAGGCTTTCTTT. It translates to CSGDKAFF.

This rearrangement joins TRBV4-1 to TRBJ2-3; D perhaps matches TRBD2 (5 bases). V was shortened by 1 base and J by 6 bases, with 14 bases between the two germline ends. Germline V CDR1 and CDR2: MGHRA, YSYEKL. The CDR3 is made up of 15 amino acids. In DNA, the CDR3 is TGCGCCAGCAGCCAAGGAGGGAATAGCTGGGATACGCAGTATTTT. Translating it yields CASSQGGNSWDTQYF.

The chain joins TRBV6-4 to TRBJ2-3, with 14 bases fitting TRBD2. The CDR3 runs to 17 residues. V gave up 6 bases and J gave up 4 bases; unmatched junction bases: 9. The germline V gene has CDR1 MRHNA and CDR2 SNTAGT. The chain's CDR3 is CASRPPRLAGGSDTQYF. CDR3 bases: TGTGCCAGCAGGCCGCCCCGACTAGCGGGAGGGTCAGATACGCAGTATTTT.

The rearrangement uses TRBV2 and TRBJ2-2; 10 nucleotides line up with TRBD2. The V gene end was trimmed by 1 base and the J gene end by 10 bases; junction bases not matched to a gene: 3. The CDR3 consists of 14 residues. Germline V gene data show CDR1 as SNHLY and CDR2 as FYNNEI. The CDR3 loop reads CASSEGLAGVELFF. In DNA, the CDR3 is TGTGCCAGCAGTGAAGGGCTAGCGGGAGTGGAGCTGTTTTTT.

V and J are TRBV2 and TRBJ2-7; D remains ambiguous. The CDR3 consists of 14 residues. Trimming shortened V by 6 bases and J by 0 bases, and 12 bases separated the two germline ends. CDR1 is SNHLY and CDR2 is FYNNEI in the germline V gene. The CDR3 DNA is TGTGCCAGCAGGGTATTTGGAAGCTCCTACGAGCAGTACTTC. Translated, it gives CASRVFGSSYEQYF.

This chain links TRBV1 with TRBJ1-4. TRBV1 is annotated as a pseudogene. The CDR3 extends over 18 amino acids. CDR3 in amino acids: CTSSQDLIGGGTNEKLFF. DNA for the CDR3: TGCACCAGCAGCCAAGATTTGATTGGAGGGGGAACTAATGAAAAACTGTTTTTT.

This chain connects TRBV2 to TRBJ2-5, with 9 positions matching TRBD1. Germline V CDR1 and CDR2: SNHLY, FYNNEI. The CDR3 contains 12 residues. V lost 10 bases, J lost 6 bases, and 6 bases stayed unmatched. The CDR3 protein is CATWTGEQTQYF. CDR3 in DNA: TGTGCCACCTGGACAGGGGAGCAGACCCAGTACTTC. Looking up the rest from reference TRBV2 and TRBJ2-5 gives the full variable domain: EPEVTQTPSHQVTQMGQEVILRCVPISNHLYFYWYRQILGQKVEFLVSFYNNEISEKSEIFDDQFSVERPDGSNFTLKIRSTKLEDSAMYFCATWTGEQTQYFGPGTRLLVL.

The chain recombines TRBV19 with TRBJ2-4; perhaps TRBD2 as D (5 bases). Germline loops: CDR1 LNHDA, CDR2 SQIVND (reference sequence). This CDR3 contains 18 residues. V shed 4 bases and J shed 0 bases, with 19 bases lying between them. The CDR3 here is CASSKARVQRLAKNIQYF. DNA of the CDR3: TGTGCCAGTAGTAAGGCGAGGGTACAGAGACTAGCCAAAAACATTCAGTACTTC.

This clone came up once. The chain uses TRBV2 and TRBJ1-1, with 8 positions matching TRBD1. Trimming at V came to 6 bases and at J to 5 bases, leaving 5 bases not matched to a gene. The CDR3 has 13 amino acids. Germline V CDR1 and CDR2: SNHLY, FYNNEI. This CDR3 is CASRTGGWTEAFF. CDR3 in DNA: TGTGCCAGCAGAACAGGGGGATGGACTGAAGCTTTCTTT.